The sequence of this T cell receptor beta chain was determined in a study of blood T cells in healthy people across ages. The V gene's germline CDR1 is SGHTA and CDR2 FQGNSA. After removal of 5 bases from V and 2 bases from J, the junction contained 9 bases not matched to a gene. The CDR3 sequence is 15 residues long. This clonotype was observed a few times. Through a sample-barcoded 5' primer and a J-beta primer mix, a second PCR was run for about 6 to 12 cycles. TCRdb itself ran the 5' RACE reads through MiXCR, one entry per CDR3 protein. The sample has fewer than 2 million distinct CDR3 sequences; roughly 43% are singletons.

This sequence originates from a human donor in good health. The chain joins TRBV7-2 to TRBJ2-7; 7 nucleotides align to TRBD1. The sequencing sample was made of blood. CDR3 region: CASSTQGVGTYEQYF. The CDR3 region has the DNA TGTGCCAGCAGCACCCAGGGGGTGGGCACCTACGAGCAGTACTTC.